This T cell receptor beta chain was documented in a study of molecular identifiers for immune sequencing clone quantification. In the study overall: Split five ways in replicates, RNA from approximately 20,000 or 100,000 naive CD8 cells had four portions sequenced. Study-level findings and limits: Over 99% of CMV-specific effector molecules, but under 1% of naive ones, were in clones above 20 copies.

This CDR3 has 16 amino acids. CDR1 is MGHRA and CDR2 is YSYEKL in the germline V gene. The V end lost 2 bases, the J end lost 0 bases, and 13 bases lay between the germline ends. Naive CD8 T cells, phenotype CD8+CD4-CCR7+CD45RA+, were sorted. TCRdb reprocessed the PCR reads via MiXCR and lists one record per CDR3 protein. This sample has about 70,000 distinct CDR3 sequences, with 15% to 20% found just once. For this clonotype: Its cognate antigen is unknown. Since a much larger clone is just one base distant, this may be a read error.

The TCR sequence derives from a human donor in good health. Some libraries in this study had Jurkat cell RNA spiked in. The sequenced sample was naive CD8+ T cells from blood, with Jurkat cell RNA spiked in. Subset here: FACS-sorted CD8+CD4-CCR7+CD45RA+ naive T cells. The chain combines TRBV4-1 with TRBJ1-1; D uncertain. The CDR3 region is CASSQRGRTLNTEAFF. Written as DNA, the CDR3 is TGCGCCAGCAGCCAAAGAGGACGCACTTTGAACACTGAAGCTTTCTTT.